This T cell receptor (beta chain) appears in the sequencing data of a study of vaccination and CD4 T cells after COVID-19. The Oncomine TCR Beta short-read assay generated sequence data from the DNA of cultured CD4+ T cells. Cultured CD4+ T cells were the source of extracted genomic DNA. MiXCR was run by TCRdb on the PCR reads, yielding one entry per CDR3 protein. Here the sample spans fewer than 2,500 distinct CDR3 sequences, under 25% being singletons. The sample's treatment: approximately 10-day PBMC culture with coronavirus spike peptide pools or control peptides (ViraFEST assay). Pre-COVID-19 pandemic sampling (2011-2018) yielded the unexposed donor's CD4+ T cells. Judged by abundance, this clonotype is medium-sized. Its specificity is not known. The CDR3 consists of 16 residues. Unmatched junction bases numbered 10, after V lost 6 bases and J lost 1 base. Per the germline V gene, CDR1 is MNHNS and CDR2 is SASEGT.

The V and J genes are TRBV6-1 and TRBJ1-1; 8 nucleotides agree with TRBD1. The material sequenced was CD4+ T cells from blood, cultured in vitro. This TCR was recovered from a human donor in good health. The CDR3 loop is CASSNPQGAGNTEAFF. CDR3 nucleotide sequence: TGTGCCAGCAGCAATCCCCAGGGGGCGGGGAACACTGAAGCTTTCTTT.